This T cell receptor beta chain comes out of a study of blood T cell repertoires in COVID-19. On the study more broadly: Some COVID-19 samples were acute and others convalescent; all came from the United States, Italy and Spain. T cells, B-cell-depleted T cells, or PBMCs supplied cDNA or gDNA.

V lost 5 bases to trimming and J lost 2 bases; unmatched junction nucleotides: 10. The CDR3 loop spans 16 amino acids. Germline lookup yields CDR1 SGHTA and CDR2 FQGNSA. Per the original data handling: How many nucleated cells were present was estimated from reference gene primer amplification. Measured with immunoSEQ multiplex PCR; TCRdb has only the in-frame clones, and not every one. The V and J calls and clone size come from that table; D and trimming were worked out from the DNA. Of about 440,000 clones listed, roughly 87% are singletons. Those who participated ranged in age from roughly 18 to 100 years and resided in some 24 US areas.

This clonotype was sampled from a woman between 18 and 30 years old with acute COVID-19. Sequencing was done on a sample of PBMCs or T cells enriched from blood (not recorded which). The chain is built from TRBV7-2 and TRBJ1-2; TRBD1 aligns across 8 bases. The CDR3 nucleotides read TGTGCCAGCAGCCTTCGGACAGGGCAAACGAACTATGGCTACACCTTC. The encoded protein is CASSLRTGQTNYGYTF.